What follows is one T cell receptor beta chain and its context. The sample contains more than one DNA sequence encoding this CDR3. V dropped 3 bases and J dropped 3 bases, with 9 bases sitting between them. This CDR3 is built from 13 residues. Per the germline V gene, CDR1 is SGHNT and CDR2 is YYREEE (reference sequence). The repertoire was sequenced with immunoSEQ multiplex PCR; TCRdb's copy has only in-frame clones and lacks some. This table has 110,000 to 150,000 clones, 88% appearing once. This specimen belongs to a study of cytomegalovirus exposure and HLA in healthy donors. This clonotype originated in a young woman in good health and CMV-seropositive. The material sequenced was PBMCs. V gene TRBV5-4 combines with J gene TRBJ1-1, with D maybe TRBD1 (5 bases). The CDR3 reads CASSSDSYTEAFF. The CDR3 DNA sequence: TGTGCCAGCAGCTCCGACAGTTACACTGAAGCTTTCTTT.